The 27 T cell receptor beta chains in this list originate from one sample, sequenced in a study of tumor and adjacent non-tumor tissue in lung cancer. RNA was extracted from bulk tissue without any cell sorting. A modified ARM-PCR protocol with three rounds of nested PCR amplified TCRbeta. From the multiplex PCR reads, TCRdb called clonotypes with MiXCR, one entry per CDR3 protein. The sample contains more than 75,000 distinct CDR3 sequences, under 70% of which appear only once. Specimen: lung tumor tissue. These receptors originate from a woman in her seventies with non-small cell lung cancer.

This clonotype was picked up many times. The chain couples TRBV29-1 to TRBJ1-1; TRBD1 matches at 9 bases. V trimming: 7 bases; J trimming: 10 bases; junction bases outside the gene matches: 16. The germline V gene has CDR1 SQVTM and CDR2 ANQGSEA. The CDR3 is 14 residues long. This chain's CDR3 is CSADSPGQGGGAFF. DNA for the CDR3: TGCAGCGCTGACAGTCCGGGACAGGGAGGGGGAGCTTTCTTT. Using reference TRBV29-1 and TRBJ1-1 for the parts outside the CDR3, the full variable domain is SAVISQKPSRDICQRGTSLTIQCQVDSQVTMMFWYRQQPGQSLTLIATANQGSEATYESGFVIDKFPISRPNLTFSTLTVSNMSPEDSSIYLCSADSPGQGGGAFFGQGTRLTVV.

This clonotype was counted at least ten times. CDR3 loop: CASSLRGVPYNEQFF. CDR3 DNA: TGTGCCAGCAGTTTACGGGGGGTACCCTACAATGAGCAGTTCTTC. The chain is built from TRBV12-3 or TRBV12-4 and TRBJ2-1; 7 nucleotides match TRBD2. The CDR3 length is 15 residues. With 2 bases clipped from V and 2 bases from J, the junction kept 3 bases outside the gene matches.

Concerning this clonotype: The CDR3 ends on some other residue instead of the conserved phenylalanine or tryptophan, so this is likely a read error. The V and J genes are TRBV5-5 and TRBJ2-7; D possibly corresponds to TRBD1 (6 bases). CDR1 and CDR2 (germline): SGHKS, YYEKEE (reference sequence). The CDR3 contains 15 residues. As DNA, the CDR3 is TGTGCCAGCAGTTTGGCCAGGGGCGATACCTACGAGCAGTACATC. It specifies CASSLARGDTYEQYI.

This chain links TRBV4-1 with TRBJ2-5; TRBD2 matches at 9 bases. CDR3 size: 20 residues. Germline V CDR1 and CDR2: MGHRA, YSYEKL. V lost 1 base, J lost 1 base, and 16 bases stayed unmatched. CDR3 sequence reads: CASSQVRGLAGSLGQETQYF. CDR3 nucleotides: TGCGCCAGCAGCCAAGTGAGAGGCCTAGCGGGAAGTCTTGGCCAAGAGACCCAGTACTTC.

With regard to this clonotype: The junction shows a germline mismatch at one end, possibly a read error. CDR3 residues: CASSSTGVAIYGYTF. CDR3 nucleotides: TGCGCCAGCAGCTCAACAGGGGTCGCCATCTATGGCTACACCTTC. The chain recombines TRBV7-9 with TRBJ1-2; 7 bases are shared with TRBD1. The CDR3 spans 15 residues. CDR1 and CDR2 from the germline V gene are SEHNR and FQNEAQ (reference sequence).

With respect to this clonotype: Given the absence of the conserved phenylalanine or tryptophan at the CDR3 end, a read error is likely. The V and J genes are TRBV29-1 and TRBJ1-6; D may be TRBD1 (6 bases). Looked up from germline, CDR1 is SQVTM and CDR2 is ANQGSEA. The CDR3 has 14 amino acids. CDR3 in DNA: TGCAGCATTGAAGAGCGGGGGCCGGGTTCACCCCTCCACTCT. Its translation: CSIEERGPGSPLHS.

Turning to this clonotype: Just one base apart from a much larger clone, this may be a read error. J is TRBJ1-3 and V is TRBV7-8; D ambiguous. The CDR3 consists of 16 residues. Germline V gene sequence: CDR1 SGHVS, CDR2 FQNEAQ. V was clipped by 5 bases and J by 6 bases, with 20 bases between them. CDR3 in amino acids: CASSPLFISTVNTIYF. CDR3 nucleotides: TGTGCCAGCAGCCCCCTTTTTATTTCGACTGTAAACACCATATATTTT.

This clonotype has only one observation. Its ends do not fully match the called genes, so a read error is possible. The chain couples TRBV24-1 to TRBJ2-3; possibly TRBD1 for D (7 bases). This CDR3 is built from 17 residues. The V gene's germline CDR1 is KGHDR and CDR2 SFDVKD. DNA for the CDR3: TGTGCCACCAGTGATCCTGGAGGGGGCAGGTGGACAGATGCGCAGTATTTT. Amino acids: CATSDPGGGRWTDAQYF.

This clonotype was seen once. V gene TRBV29-1 combines with J gene TRBJ2-3, with 11 bases identical to TRBD2. J was trimmed by 12 bases and V by 1 base; bases with no gene match: 12. The length of the CDR3 is 15 residues. Germline assignment: CDR1 SQVTM and CDR2 ANQGSEA. The CDR3 reads CSVEVGTSGTDAQYF. CDR3 in DNA: TGCAGCGTTGAAGTGGGGACTAGCGGTACAGATGCACAGTATTTT.

Regarding this clonotype: A read error is likely, as this CDR3 ends without the conserved phenylalanine or tryptophan. The V gene is TRBV29-1, the J gene TRBJ2-3; 10 positions agree with TRBD1. Germline V CDR1 and CDR2: SQVTM, ANQGSEA. The CDR3 loop spans 14 amino acids. The CDR3 loop reads CSVGQGASTDKQYL. In DNA, the CDR3 is TGCAGCGTTGGACAGGGGGCTAGCACAGATAAGCAGTATTTA.

As concerns this clonotype: Given a much more abundant clone one base away, this may be a read error. V is TRBV14 and J is TRBJ2-5; D ambiguous. Trimming took 1 base from V and 1 from J, leaving 10 bases between them. The CDR3 extends over 15 amino acids. CDR1 and CDR2 (germline): SGHDN, FVKESK. CDR3 bases: TGTGCCAGCAGCCAAGCCGGGTACGGCCAAGAGACCCAGTACTTC. Its protein is CASSQAGYGQETQYF.

On this clonotype: Since no conserved phenylalanine or tryptophan closes the CDR3, a read error is the likely cause. The chain recombines TRBV12-3 or TRBV12-4 with TRBJ1-5, with D perhaps matching TRBD1 (6 bases). The CDR3 consists of 15 residues. V lost 4 bases to trimming and J lost 2 bases, with 12 bases between them. The CDR3 DNA follows: TGTGCCAGCAGTTGGGGACAAGTCCGCAATCAGCCCCAGCATATT. Its protein is CASSWGQVRNQPQHI.

In this sample, this clonotype turned up many times. The chain couples TRBV29-1 to TRBJ2-7; the match to TRBD2 covers 8 bases. V lost 0 bases and J lost 3; bases outside the gene matches: 4. The CDR3 loop spans 14 amino acids. The germline gives CDR1 SQVTM, CDR2 ANQGSEA. The CDR3 region has the DNA TGCAGCGTTGAAGAAAGGAGCGGGAGCTACGAGCAGTACTTC. This gives the protein CSVEERSGSYEQYF.

This clonotype appeared once. This clone may be a read error of a much larger clone one base away. The rearrangement links TRBV5-1 to TRBJ2-3, with 8 bases identical to TRBD2. CDR1 is SGHRS, CDR2 YFSETQ, per germline. V lost 4 bases and J lost 0; bases outside the gene matches: 7. The CDR3 loop spans 16 amino acids. In DNA form, the CDR3 reads TGCGCCAGCAGCCTGTACGGGGGGGCAAGCACAGATACGCAGTATTTT. Protein: CASSLYGGASTDTQYF.

Details on this clonotype: This clone may be a read error of a much larger clone one base away. The chain couples TRBV5-1 to TRBJ1-5, with a weak D call TRBD1 (6 bases). Deletions cut 1 base from V and 4 bases from J, with 15 bases between. This CDR3 spans 16 amino acids. CDR1 and CDR2 (germline): SGHRS, YFSETQ. The CDR3 region has the DNA TGCGCCAGCAGCTTGAATGGGCAGGGGACTAATCAGCCCCAGCATTTT. Translated, it gives CASSLNGQGTNQPQHF.

With regard to this clonotype: An end of the junction does not agree with germline; a read error may underlie this. The genes are TRBV4-2 and TRBJ2-2; D call uncertain. CDR1 and CDR2 from the germline V gene are LGHNA and YNFKEQ. The CDR3 sequence is 15 residues long. The CDR3 loop is CVSSPQTQNTGELFF. CDR3 DNA: TGTGTCAGCAGTCCACAGACTCAGAACACCGGGGAGCTGTTTTTT.

Remarks on this clonotype: A much larger clone differs from this one at a single base, so this may be a read error. The rearrangement links TRBV5-1 to TRBJ2-7; weak D call: TRBD2 (6 bases). Germline CDR1 reads SGHRS; CDR2 reads YFSETQ. CDR3 length: 13 residues. The CDR3 DNA reads as TGCGCCGGCAGCTTCCTACCCGGGAGAGAGCAGTACTTC. Translation: CAGSFLPGREQYF.

This clonotype appeared a single time. Being one base from a much bigger clone, this may be a read error. The chain couples TRBV28 to TRBJ1-2; 10 nucleotides align to TRBD1. Germline CDR1 reads MDHEN; CDR2 reads SYDVKM. CDR3 size: 15 residues. This CDR3 reads CASSLTMTGGHGYIF. CDR3 DNA sequence: TGTGCCAGCAGTTTAACTATGACAGGGGGCCATGGCTACATCTTC.

This clonotype was recorded only once. The chain uses TRBV4-1 and TRBJ1-2; tentatively, D is TRBD1 (5 bases). The V end was cut by 3 bases, the J end by 6 bases, with 20 bases between. This CDR3 is built from 16 residues. Germline V lookup: CDR1 MGHRA, CDR2 YSYEKL. The CDR3 loop reads CASSHDLGQFLHGYTF. The CDR3 DNA sequence: TGCGCCAGCAGCCATGATCTCGGACAATTCCTGCATGGCTACACCTTC.

Concerning this clonotype itself: Relative to the germline gene, one junction end is altered; a read error may explain this. The chain couples TRBV4-1 to TRBJ2-3; 8 bases are shared with TRBD2. This CDR3 comprises 16 residues. CDR1 is MGHRA and CDR2 is YSYEKL in the germline V gene. CDR3: CTSSQVSGLAGDTQYF. The CDR3 nucleotides are TGCACCAGCAGCCAAGTATCCGGACTAGCTGGAGATACGCAGTATTTT.

Concerning this clonotype itself: In this CDR3 the conserved last residue, phenylalanine or tryptophan, is missing, so a read error is likely. The chain recombines TRBV29-1 with TRBJ1-1; D is uncertain. From germline, CDR1 is SQVTM and CDR2 ANQGSEA. V lost 6 bases and J 4 bases, leaving 12 bases between the germline ends. The CDR3 runs 12 residues. The CDR3 region has the DNA TGCAGCGTGGGAGGTTTGGTCACTGAAGCTTTCCTT. This encodes CSVGGLVTEAFL.

The chain links TRBV29-1 to TRBJ2-1; D ambiguous. This CDR3 comprises 14 residues. Germline assignment: CDR1 SQVTM and CDR2 ANQGSEA. This chain's CDR3 is CNVEPGFTYNKRFF. The CDR3 DNA reads as TGCAACGTCGAGCCCGGTTTTACCTACAATAAGCGGTTCTTC.

A remark on this clonotype: The junction does not match germline at one end; this may be a read error. V is TRBV6-1 and J is TRBJ2-3; a possible D gene is TRBD1 (6 bases). The CDR3 extends over 15 amino acids. Germline CDR1 and CDR2: MNHNS and SASEGT. CDR3 nucleotide sequence: TGTGTCAGCAGTGGGGACATGGGCTTAGAAGATACGCAGTATTTT. It is translated as CVSSGDMGLEDTQYF.

This clonotype was seen many times. This chain connects TRBV12-3 or TRBV12-4 to TRBJ2-3; D uncertain. V shed 8 bases and J shed 1 base, with 10 bases lying between them. The CDR3 totals 13 residues. CDR3 amino acids: CASRYRGTDTQYF. Here the CDR3 DNA reads TGTGCCAGCCGATACCGGGGCACAGATACGCAGTATTTT.

The rearrangement links TRBV12-3 or TRBV12-4 to TRBJ2-3; D remains unclear. Trimming stripped 11 bases from V and 4 bases from J, with 13 bases between. This CDR3 contains 12 residues. The CDR3 nucleotides read TGTGCCGCATCCGGAACCGCAGATACGCAGTATTTT. This translates into CAASGTADTQYF.

As concerns this clonotype: A read error may explain this, as a much larger clone is one base away. V is TRBV20-1 and J is TRBJ2-3; perhaps TRBD2 as D (6 bases). V was cut by 7 bases and J by 10 bases, with 15 bases left in between. The CDR3 spans 11 residues. Germline CDR1 reads DFQATT; CDR2 reads SNEGSKA (reference sequence). The DNA of the CDR3 is TGCAGTGTTAGCGGCGTATCGGCGCAGTATTTT. Its protein product is CSVSGVSAQYF.

With respect to this clonotype: An end of the junction does not agree with germline; a read error may underlie this. This chain uses TRBV4-1 with TRBJ1-1; no reliable D call. Germline CDR1 and CDR2: MGHRA and YSYEKL. CDR3 length: 14 residues. The CDR3 is CASSHRTENTEASF. CDR3 DNA: TGCGCCAGCAGCCACCGCACGGAGAACACTGAAGCTTCCTTT.